This T cell receptor (beta chain) originates from a study of PD-L1 blockade in urothelial cancer. Turning to the study itself: The authors examined blood 3 weeks (second dose) and 6 weeks after treatment start.

The table came from immunoSEQ multiplex PCR; TCRdb's copy has only in-frame clones and leaves some out. The sample includes about 95,000 clones, around 87% of them seen just once. Germline values: CDR1 MDHEN, CDR2 SYDVKM. V was pared by 3 bases and J by 3 bases, with 3 bases of the junction left unmatched. The length of the CDR3 is 15 residues. Time point denoted: pretreatment peripheral blood. The sample consisted of PBMCs, taken around atezolizumab (anti-PD-L1) treatment. V and J are TRBV28 and TRBJ2-4, with 9 bases aligning to TRBD1. The TCR sequence derives from a man aged 55-75 years with urothelial cancer. The chain's CDR3 is CASSLTGGYKNIQYF. Written as DNA, the CDR3 is TGTGCCAGCAGTTTGACAGGGGGTTACAAAAACATTCAGTACTTC.